In its sample, the clone carrying this TCR beta chain was seen many times. Its antigen is unknown. Researchers amplified the TCR beta CDR3 regions from RNA transcripts. The HTBI primer set drove a first-round RT-PCR of the TCR CDR3. One entry per CDR3 protein, called by TCRdb with MiXCR from the multiplex PCR reads. The table lists around 440,000 distinct CDR3 sequences, about a sixth of them singletons. Trimming took 3 bases from V and 0 from J, leaving 9 bases between them. CDR1 is DFQATT and CDR2 is SNEGSKA in the germline V gene (reference sequence). CDR3 size: 13 residues. Stability of Graves' hyperthyroidism was defined as absent ophthalmopathy progression within 18 months. Lactation, pregnancy, other autoimmune disease or uncontrolled infection led to exclusion of patients. This sample was included in a study of T cells in Graves' hyperthyroidism and ophthalmopathy. Study-level findings and limits: Researchers found most expanded thyroid clonotypes above 0.001 in blood as well. The model predicted ophthalmopathy a median around 6 months before onset.

Sequenced material: blood. V usage is TRBV20-1 and J usage is TRBJ2-7; D might be TRBD1 (5 bases). The TCR sequence derives from a young woman with Graves' hyperthyroidism. The CDR3 sequence: CSARARASYEQYF. CDR3 DNA: TGCAGTGCTAGGGCCAGGGCCTCCTACGAGCAGTACTTC.